This T cell receptor beta chain was identified in a study of cytomegalovirus exposure and HLA in healthy donors. Findings of the study overall: According to reports, the classifier identified cytomegalovirus status with high specificity and sensitivity.

The PCR contained 60 Vbeta and 13 Jbeta primers. Sequencing was performed with immunoSEQ multiplex PCR; in TCRdb, only in-frame clones are kept and a portion is missing. The data show roughly 78,000 clones, with approximately 57% seen just once and around 5% held by the top ten. This clone was detected a few times. What it binds is not known. This specimen includes other DNA sequences encoding the same CDR3. Looked up from germline, CDR1 is MNHEY and CDR2 is SVGAGI. V lost 3 bases and J lost 5, with 7 bases in between. The CDR3 loop spans 12 amino acids. This clonotype was obtained from a man aged 25 to 40 in good health and CMV-seropositive. The sequencing sample was made of PBMCs. V usage is TRBV6-5 and J usage is TRBJ2-5, with D possibly TRBD2 on 6 matching bases. CDR3 sequence: CASSYGGETQYF. CDR3 DNA sequence: TGTGCCAGCAGTTATGGAGGGGAGACCCAGTACTTC.